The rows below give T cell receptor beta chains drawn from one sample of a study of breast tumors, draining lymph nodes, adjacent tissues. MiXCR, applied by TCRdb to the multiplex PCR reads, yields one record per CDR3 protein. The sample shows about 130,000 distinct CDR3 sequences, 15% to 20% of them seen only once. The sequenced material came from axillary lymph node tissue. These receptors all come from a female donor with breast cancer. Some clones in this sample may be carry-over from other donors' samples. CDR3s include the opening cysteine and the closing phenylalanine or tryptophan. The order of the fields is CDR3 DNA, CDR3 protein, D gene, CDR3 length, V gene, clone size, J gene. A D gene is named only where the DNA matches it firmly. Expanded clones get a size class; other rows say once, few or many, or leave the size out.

CDR3nt: TGTGCCAGCAGTGGGGGACAAGTCTCTGGGGCCAACGTCCTGACTTTC; CDR3aa: CASSGGQVSGANVLTF; d_gene: NA; len: 16; v_gene: TRBV6-1; abundance: many; j_gene: TRBJ2-6
CDR3nt: TGTGCCAGCAGCTCCGGGACCGGTACAGATACGCAGTATTTT; CDR3aa: CASSSGTGTDTQYF; d_gene: NA; len: 14; v_gene: TRBV11-2; abundance: many; j_gene: TRBJ2-3
CDR3nt: TGTGCCAGCAGTTACTCGTCCCTAGCGGGAGGTTGGGAGCAGTACTTC; CDR3aa: CASSYSSLAGGWEQYF; d_gene: TRBD2; len: 16; v_gene: TRBV6-6; abundance: many; j_gene: TRBJ2-7
CDR3nt: TGTGCCAGTGGTTTGACAGGTCCAGATACGCAGTATTTT; CDR3aa: CASGLTGPDTQYF; d_gene: NA; len: 13; v_gene: TRBV19; abundance: many; j_gene: TRBJ2-3
CDR3nt: TGTGCCAGCAGTTTAGCGGCGGAAAATGAGCAGTTCTTC; CDR3aa: CASSLAAENEQFF; d_gene: NA; len: 13; v_gene: TRBV12-3/TRBV12-4; abundance: many; j_gene: TRBJ2-1
CDR3nt: TGTGCCAGCAGCGAGGGACTAGCCAAAAACATTCAGTACTTC; CDR3aa: CASSEGLAKNIQYF; d_gene: NA; len: 14; v_gene: TRBV9; abundance: NA; j_gene: TRBJ2-4
CDR3nt: TGCGCCAGCAGCTCCTCTACAGGGGGCCCTAACTATGGCTACACCTTC; CDR3aa: CASSSSTGGPNYGYTF; d_gene: TRBD1; len: 16; v_gene: TRBV5-1; abundance: many; j_gene: TRBJ1-2
CDR3nt: TGTGCCAGCACCCCCCACGACAGGTTCCGAGGAAATGAAAAACTGTTTTTT; CDR3aa: CASTPHDRFRGNEKLFF; d_gene: NA; len: 17; v_gene: TRBV6-1; abundance: many; j_gene: TRBJ1-4
CDR3nt: TGTGCCAGTAGTATGGCGGGTGTGCAGCCCCAGCATTTT; CDR3aa: CASSMAGVQPQHF; d_gene: NA; len: 13; v_gene: TRBV19; abundance: many; j_gene: TRBJ1-5
CDR3nt: TGTGCAGTGGCCCAGCGGTTAAACACCGGGGAGCCGTTTTTT; CDR3aa: CAVAQRLNTGEPFF; d_gene: NA; len: 14; v_gene: TRBV5-5; abundance: NA; j_gene: TRBJ2-2
CDR3nt: TGCAGTCTTACCTCCCCAGGGGGCACTTGGGGACCCCTCCACTTT; CDR3aa: CSLTSPGGTWGPLHF; d_gene: TRBD1; len: 15; v_gene: TRBV20-1; abundance: many; j_gene: TRBJ1-6
CDR3nt: TGTGCCAGCAGTGAATCTTTTTCGACAGGGGATTTTAACACTGAAGCTTTCTTT; CDR3aa: CASSESFSTGDFNTEAFF; d_gene: TRBD1; len: 18; v_gene: TRBV6-1; abundance: NA; j_gene: TRBJ1-1
CDR3nt: TGTGCCAGCTCAAGAGCGGGAGTAGTGGACGAGCAGTACTTC; CDR3aa: CASSRAGVVDEQYF; d_gene: TRBD2; len: 14; v_gene: TRBV18; abundance: many; j_gene: TRBJ2-7
CDR3nt: TGCGCCAGCAGCTTGGGACTAGCGGGACGAGAGACCCAGTACTTC; CDR3aa: CASSLGLAGRETQYF; d_gene: TRBD2; len: 15; v_gene: TRBV5-1; abundance: many; j_gene: TRBJ2-5
CDR3nt: TGTGCCAGCAGCTTAGGTTGGGGGGAGGCAGATACGCAGTATTTT; CDR3aa: CASSLGWGEADTQYF; d_gene: NA; len: 15; v_gene: TRBV7-8; abundance: many; j_gene: TRBJ2-3
CDR3nt: TGTGCCAGCAGTGCTTTTAGAACTAACTATGGCTACACCTTC; CDR3aa: CASSAFRTNYGYTF; d_gene: NA; len: 14; v_gene: TRBV2; abundance: many; j_gene: TRBJ1-2
CDR3nt: TGTGCCAGCAGTTTACCTAGCGGGAGGGGGAGCTACGAGCAGTACTTC; CDR3aa: CASSLPSGRGSYEQYF; d_gene: TRBD2; len: 16; v_gene: TRBV28; abundance: many; j_gene: TRBJ2-7
CDR3nt: TGTGCCAGCAGCGGCTCCGGGACAGGGAGTGGCACCGGGGAGCTGTTTTTT; CDR3aa: CASSGSGTGSGTGELFF; d_gene: TRBD1; len: 17; v_gene: TRBV9; abundance: many; j_gene: TRBJ2-2
CDR3nt: TGCAGCGTTGTTTGGGGGATTTCCTACGAGCAGTACTTC; CDR3aa: CSVVWGISYEQYF; d_gene: NA; len: 13; v_gene: TRBV29-1; abundance: many; j_gene: TRBJ2-7
CDR3nt: TGCAGTGCTAGGGACGCTACAGAGATCAATTCACCCCTCCACTTT; CDR3aa: CSARDATEINSPLHF; d_gene: NA; len: 15; v_gene: TRBV20-1; abundance: many; j_gene: TRBJ1-6
CDR3nt: TGTGCCAGCAGCCGTATTGCACAGACTAGCGGGGAACTAAACTCACACGATACGCAGTATTTT; CDR3aa: CASSRIAQTSGELNSHDTQYF; d_gene: TRBD2; len: 21; v_gene: TRBV11-3; abundance: many; j_gene: TRBJ2-3
CDR3nt: TGTGCCAGCAACCCAGAATATAATGAAAAACTGTTTTTT; CDR3aa: CASNPEYNEKLFF; d_gene: NA; len: 13; v_gene: TRBV2; abundance: many; j_gene: TRBJ1-4
CDR3nt: TGTGCCAGCAGTACCACAGGGGGGATCTACGAGCAGTACTTC; CDR3aa: CASSTTGGIYEQYF; d_gene: TRBD1; len: 14; v_gene: TRBV12-3/TRBV12-4; abundance: many; j_gene: TRBJ2-7